These 31 T cell receptor beta chains originate from one sample sequenced in a study of shared clonotypes between healthy human individuals. Produced via immunoSEQ multiplex PCR; TCRdb's table is partial and in-frame only. Here the sample spans over a million clones, 75% to 85% being singletons. The sequenced sample was memory CD4+ T cells from PBMCs. Subset: CD45RA-negative fraction. These receptors all stem from a man aged 18 to 35 in good health. Some clones in this sample may be carry-over from other donors' samples.

CDR3 DNA: TGCAGTGCTAGGGAGGGGGGCTACACCTTC. It encodes CSAREGGYTF. This rearrangement joins TRBV20-1 to TRBJ1-2; TRBD1 is a possible D gene (5 bases). The V and J ends lost 3 bases and 8 bases respectively, with 7 bases between them. The CDR3 has 10 amino acids. Germline CDR1 and CDR2: DFQATT and SNEGSKA (reference sequence).

J is TRBJ1-1 and V is TRBV2, with 7 nucleotides matching TRBD1. J gave up 8 bases and V 9 bases, and 3 bases lay outside the gene matches. The germline CDR1 and CDR2 sequences are SNHLY and FYNNEI. The CDR3 loop spans 10 amino acids. CDR3 protein: CARRQGEAFF. CDR3 nucleotides: TGTGCCAGAAGACAGGGCGAAGCTTTCTTT.

V and J are TRBV28 and TRBJ2-1, with D possibly being TRBD2 (5 bases). V was cut by 2 bases and J by 0 bases, with 11 bases left in between. This CDR3 has 16 amino acids. Looked up from germline, CDR1 is MDHEN and CDR2 is SYDVKM. CDR3 sequence: CASSLGGRFSYNEQFF. DNA for the CDR3: TGTGCCAGCAGTTTAGGAGGCAGATTCTCCTACAATGAGCAGTTCTTC.

The V call is TRBV6-1, the J call TRBJ2-3, with unresolved D. Germline loops: CDR1 MNHNS, CDR2 SASEGT. CDR3 length: 12 residues. V was clipped by 7 bases and J by 2 bases, with 7 bases between them. The CDR3: CASTDPTDTQYF. The DNA for the CDR3 is TGTGCCAGCACCGACCCCACAGATACGCAGTATTTT.

V and J are TRBV2 and TRBJ1-2, with D hard to call. Deletions cut 6 bases from V and 4 bases from J, with 18 bases between. The CDR3 contains 15 residues. The germline V gene encodes CDR1 SNHLY and CDR2 FYNNEI. The CDR3 nucleotides read TGTGCCAGCAGAGTCGGCCGCGGGAGCGCCTATGGCTACACCTTC. Amino acid sequence: CASRVGRGSAYGYTF.

The chain employs TRBV28 and TRBJ1-5; 7 nucleotides agree with TRBD1. The CDR3 is made up of 15 amino acids. The J segment lost 0 bases and the V segment lost 6 bases, leaving 5 bases of the junction unmatched. Germline assignment: CDR1 MDHEN and CDR2 SYDVKM. The CDR3 DNA reads as TGTGCCAGCAGGTTACAGGGGTATAGCAATCAGCCCCAGCATTTT. Translation: CASRLQGYSNQPQHF.

This sequence joins TRBV9 and TRBJ1-2, with a weak D call TRBD1 (5 bases). This CDR3 is 14 amino acids long. Germline V gene lookup returns CDR1 SGDLS and CDR2 YYNGEE. Trimming took 3 bases from V and 6 from J, leaving 15 bases between them. The CDR3 DNA reads TGTGCCAGCAGCGGCCTCCGGGGGTTTGATGGCTACACCTTC. Its protein product is CASSGLRGFDGYTF.

The chain carries TRBV18 and TRBJ1-4, with D possibly matching TRBD1 (5 bases). Germline CDR1 and CDR2: KGHSH and LQKENI. CDR3 length: 16 amino acids. Trimming shortened V by 6 bases and J by 0 bases, and 14 bases separated the two germline ends. DNA for the CDR3: TGTGCCAGCTCGCAGGGATGGACTTCAACTAATGAAAAACTGTTTTTT. It encodes CASSQGWTSTNEKLFF.

The genes are TRBV11-2 and TRBJ1-1; 9 bases are shared with TRBD1. Germline V CDR1 and CDR2: SGHAT, FQNNGV. With V trimmed by 5 bases and J by 1 base, 11 bases remained unmatched. The CDR3 runs 17 residues. CDR3 in amino acids: CASSPQGAKIQNTEAFF. In DNA, the CDR3 is TGTGCCAGCAGCCCACAGGGGGCGAAAATTCAGAACACTGAAGCTTTCTTT.

The rearrangement joins TRBV4-3 to TRBJ2-7; 11 bases map to TRBD2. This CDR3 contains 15 residues. In germline, CDR1 is LGHNA, CDR2 YSLEER. The junction had 3 bases not matched to a gene; V was cut back by 1 base and J by 4 bases. Here the CDR3 reads CASSQVASGRYEQYF. The CDR3 DNA follows: TGCGCCAGCAGCCAAGTTGCTAGCGGGAGGTACGAGCAGTACTTC.

The rearrangement joins TRBV4-2 to TRBJ2-3; D is unclear. Trimming cost V 8 bases and J 4 bases, with 16 bases left between them. Germline V lookup: CDR1 LGHNA, CDR2 YNFKEQ. This CDR3 comprises 14 residues. The CDR3 DNA is TGTGCCAGCGCTCTAGGGCTGGATGCAGATACGCAGTATTTT. Protein: CASALGLDADTQYF.

The table lists this clone with a count of one. V and J are TRBV2 and TRBJ2-3; 12 bases are shared with TRBD2. The ends lost 3 bases at V and 11 bases at J; junction bases unmatched: 3. The CDR3 has 13 amino acids. Germline V gene data show CDR1 as SNHLY and CDR2 as FYNNEI. This CDR3 reads CASSEATSGGQYF. The CDR3 DNA reads TGTGCCAGCAGTGAGGCGACTAGCGGGGGGCAGTATTTT.

Worth noting for this clone: The identical CDR3 is also encoded by other nucleotide sequences in the sample. The genes are TRBV28 and TRBJ1-3; 8 bases line up with TRBD1. The ends lost 3 bases at V and 4 bases at J; junction bases unmatched: 2. Per germline, CDR1 MDHEN and CDR2 SYDVKM. The CDR3 spans 14 residues. The CDR3 region is CASSLTGAGNTIYF. DNA for the CDR3: TGTGCCAGCAGTTTGACAGGGGCCGGAAACACCATATATTTT.

On this clone: Other DNA sequences within the sample encode an identical CDR3. The chain uses TRBV7-6 and TRBJ2-3; tentatively, D is TRBD1 (6 bases). CDR3 length equals 12 residues. Germline CDR1 and CDR2: SGHVS and FNYEAQ. The ends were cut back, 5 bases at V and 6 bases at J, with 9 bases in the middle. The CDR3 bases are TGTGCCAGCAGCCTAGACAGGGATACGCAGTATTTT. This codes for CASSLDRDTQYF.

The rearrangement links TRBV20-1 to TRBJ1-2; D gene uncertain. Germline CDR1 DFQATT, CDR2 SNEGSKA (reference sequence). V lost 7 bases and J lost 6, with 3 bases in between. The CDR3 is made up of 8 amino acids. The CDR3 DNA is TGCAGTGTCAATGGCTACACCTTC. Translated: CSVNGYTF.

The V call is TRBV7-6, the J call TRBJ2-1, with D uncertain. Germline CDR1 is SGHVS and CDR2 is FNYEAQ. V lost 0 bases and J 9 bases, leaving 15 bases between the germline ends. This CDR3 comprises 15 residues. CDR3 loop: CASSLALSPPTEQFF. For the CDR3, the DNA is TGTGCCAGCAGCTTAGCCCTGTCCCCCCCTACTGAGCAGTTCTTC.

For this clone: A far larger clone lies a single base away; this is likely a read error. This CDR3 is also generated by other DNA sequences in the sample. This chain links TRBV21-1 with TRBJ2-7; the table's D call of TRBD1 was not tested on the DNA. TRBV21-1 is listed as a pseudogene. The CDR3 spans 18 residues. The CDR3, as DNA: TGTGCCAGCAGCAATAGACCTCCGGGACAGGGCGAATCCTACGAGCAGTACTTC. Translation: CASSNRPPGQGESYEQYF.

This rearrangement joins TRBV2 to TRBJ1-2; the match to TRBD1 covers 8 bases. Germline lookup yields CDR1 SNHLY and CDR2 FYNNEI. The CDR3 is 15 amino acids. Losses at the gene ends were 6 bases for V and 5 bases for J; bases not matched to a gene: 11. DNA for the CDR3: TGTGCCAGCAGGGTGGGCGGGACAGGAGTATATGGCTACACCTTC. It yields the protein CASRVGGTGVYGYTF.

V is TRBV19 and J is TRBJ2-5; TRBD1 might be the D (6 bases). CDR1 is LNHDA and CDR2 is SQIVND in the germline V gene (reference sequence). The CDR3 has 12 residues. The ends were cut back, 9 bases at V and 5 bases at J, with 13 bases in the middle. CDR3 DNA sequence: TGTGCCAGCTCACCCAGGGGTGAGACCCAGTACTTC. Encoded protein: CASSPRGETQYF.

The rearrangement joins TRBV14 to TRBJ2-3; 11 bases line up with TRBD2. Germline CDR1 and CDR2: SGHDN and FVKESK. The CDR3 is 16 residues long. With V trimmed by 2 bases and J by 7 bases, 8 bases remained unmatched. The CDR3 sequence: CASSQSSGRIRNTQYF. The DNA of the CDR3 is TGTGCCAGCAGCCAATCTAGCGGGAGGATACGGAATACGCAGTATTTT.

The CDR3 is CASSQGGSGRETQYF. DNA for the CDR3: TGCGCCAGCAGCCAAGGTGGTAGTGGGCGAGAGACCCAGTACTTC. This chain links TRBV4-3 with TRBJ2-5, with D unresolved. CDR3 length: 15 amino acids. Per the germline V gene, CDR1 is LGHNA and CDR2 is YSLEER. Trimming shortened V by 1 base and J by 4 bases, and 13 bases separated the two germline ends.

This chain links TRBV5-6 with TRBJ1-1, with 8 bases fitting TRBD1. The CDR3 runs to 16 residues. V lost 4 bases, J lost 5 bases, and 13 bases stayed unmatched. Germline V gives CDR1 SGHDT, CDR2 YYEEEE. The CDR3 coding sequence is TGTGCCAGCAGCCATGTGGACAGGGAAGGTTTAACTGAAGCTTTCTTT. Protein: CASSHVDREGLTEAFF.

Notes on this clone: Different DNA sequences within this sample yield the same CDR3. The chain uses TRBV28 and TRBJ1-4; D unresolved. With 7 bases removed from V and 0 bases from J, the gap between germline ends came to 6 bases. The V gene's germline CDR1 is MDHEN and CDR2 SYDVKM. This CDR3 comprises 13 residues. The CDR3, as DNA: TGTGCCAGCACGGCGGCAACTAATGAAAAACTGTTTTTT. Its translation: CASTAATNEKLFF.

The V and J genes are TRBV11-2 and TRBJ2-7; D uncertain. Between the trimmed V and J ends, which lost 6 bases and 4 bases, there was a span of 22 bases. There are 16 residues in the CDR3. Germline loops: CDR1 SGHAT, CDR2 FQNNGV. CDR3 sequence (DNA): TGTGCCAGCAGTTCAATTCAGCATCAAGGGATGTACGAGCAGTACTTC. Protein product: CASSSIQHQGMYEQYF. Looking up the rest from reference TRBV11-2 and TRBJ2-7 gives the full variable domain: EAGVAQSPRYKIIEKRQSVAFWCNPISGHATLYWYQQILGQGPKLLIQFQNNGVVDDSQLPKDRFSAERLKGVDSTLKIQPAKLEDSAVYLCASSSIQHQGMYEQYFGPGTRLTVT.

The rearrangement uses TRBV18 and TRBJ1-1; D ambiguous. Per germline, CDR1 KGHSH and CDR2 LQKENI. This CDR3 is 14 amino acids long. Trimming left V 0 bases short and J 1 base short, with 6 bases between. As DNA, the CDR3 is TGTGCCAGCTCACCACCTATTCGGAACACTGAAGCTTTCTTT. It yields the protein CASSPPIRNTEAFF.

The chain carries TRBV28 and TRBJ2-3; D is undetermined. Trimming pared 3 bases from V and 6 bases from J, leaving 16 bases between. The CDR3 extends over 15 amino acids. Germline V gene lookup returns CDR1 MDHEN and CDR2 SYDVKM. The CDR3 DNA reads TGTGCCAGCAGTTTTTTGACCGCCACCTCGGATACGCAGTATTTT. This codes for CASSFLTATSDTQYF. Together with reference TRBV28 and TRBJ2-3, the CDR3 gives the full variable domain: DVKVTQSSRYLVKRTGEKVFLECVQDMDHENMFWYRQDPGLGLRLIYFSYDVKMKEKGDIPEGYSVSREKKERFSLILESASTNQTSMYLCASSFLTATSDTQYFGPGTRLTVL.

The rearrangement joins TRBV6-5 to TRBJ1-2; D perhaps matches TRBD1 (5 bases). The V gene lost 5 bases and the J gene lost 3 bases, with 10 bases spanning the gap. Germline V gives CDR1 MNHEY, CDR2 SVGAGI. This CDR3 comprises 13 residues. CDR3 in amino acids: CASSATGYYGYTF. The CDR3 DNA reads TGTGCCAGCAGTGCCACAGGATACTATGGCTACACCTTC.

This sequence joins TRBV6-5 and TRBJ2-2; no reliable D call. This CDR3 comprises 15 residues. Between the trimmed V and J ends, which lost 2 bases and 5 bases, there was a span of 12 bases. Germline loops: CDR1 MNHEY, CDR2 SVGAGI. The CDR3 sequence: CASSYQPAMTGELFF. CDR3 DNA sequence: TGTGCCAGCAGTTACCAACCAGCAATGACCGGGGAGCTGTTTTTT.

This clone was counted at least ten times. The chain uses TRBV2 and TRBJ2-1; TRBD1 agrees at 9 bases. This CDR3 contains 13 residues. Trimming removed 6 bases from V and 9 bases from J; junction bases left unmatched: 6. Germline V CDR1 and CDR2: SNHLY, FYNNEI. The CDR3 region has the DNA TGTGCCAGCAGCCGGGACAGGGCGGGTGAGCAGTTCTTC. Translated, it gives CASSRDRAGEQFF.

The rearrangement links TRBV6-1 to TRBJ2-5; 15 bases match TRBD2. Germline trimming cut 4 bases from V and 4 bases from J; bases unmatched to any gene: 4. The CDR3 length is 16 residues. CDR1 is MNHNS, CDR2 SASEGT, per germline. This CDR3 is CASSAGLAGGLETQYF. The DNA for the CDR3 is TGTGCCAGCAGTGCGGGACTAGCGGGGGGACTAGAGACCCAGTACTTC.

This clone was detected once. The rearrangement joins TRBV6-5 to TRBJ1-1, with TRBD1 identical over 8 bases. Germline-derived CDR1 and CDR2 are MNHEY and SVGAGI. The CDR3 consists of 13 residues. V shed 0 bases and J 11 bases; nucleotides not matched to a gene: 5. CDR3 DNA sequence: TGTGCCAGCAGTTACTCCAGGGGGCGGTGGGCTTTCTTT. It encodes CASSYSRGRWAFF.